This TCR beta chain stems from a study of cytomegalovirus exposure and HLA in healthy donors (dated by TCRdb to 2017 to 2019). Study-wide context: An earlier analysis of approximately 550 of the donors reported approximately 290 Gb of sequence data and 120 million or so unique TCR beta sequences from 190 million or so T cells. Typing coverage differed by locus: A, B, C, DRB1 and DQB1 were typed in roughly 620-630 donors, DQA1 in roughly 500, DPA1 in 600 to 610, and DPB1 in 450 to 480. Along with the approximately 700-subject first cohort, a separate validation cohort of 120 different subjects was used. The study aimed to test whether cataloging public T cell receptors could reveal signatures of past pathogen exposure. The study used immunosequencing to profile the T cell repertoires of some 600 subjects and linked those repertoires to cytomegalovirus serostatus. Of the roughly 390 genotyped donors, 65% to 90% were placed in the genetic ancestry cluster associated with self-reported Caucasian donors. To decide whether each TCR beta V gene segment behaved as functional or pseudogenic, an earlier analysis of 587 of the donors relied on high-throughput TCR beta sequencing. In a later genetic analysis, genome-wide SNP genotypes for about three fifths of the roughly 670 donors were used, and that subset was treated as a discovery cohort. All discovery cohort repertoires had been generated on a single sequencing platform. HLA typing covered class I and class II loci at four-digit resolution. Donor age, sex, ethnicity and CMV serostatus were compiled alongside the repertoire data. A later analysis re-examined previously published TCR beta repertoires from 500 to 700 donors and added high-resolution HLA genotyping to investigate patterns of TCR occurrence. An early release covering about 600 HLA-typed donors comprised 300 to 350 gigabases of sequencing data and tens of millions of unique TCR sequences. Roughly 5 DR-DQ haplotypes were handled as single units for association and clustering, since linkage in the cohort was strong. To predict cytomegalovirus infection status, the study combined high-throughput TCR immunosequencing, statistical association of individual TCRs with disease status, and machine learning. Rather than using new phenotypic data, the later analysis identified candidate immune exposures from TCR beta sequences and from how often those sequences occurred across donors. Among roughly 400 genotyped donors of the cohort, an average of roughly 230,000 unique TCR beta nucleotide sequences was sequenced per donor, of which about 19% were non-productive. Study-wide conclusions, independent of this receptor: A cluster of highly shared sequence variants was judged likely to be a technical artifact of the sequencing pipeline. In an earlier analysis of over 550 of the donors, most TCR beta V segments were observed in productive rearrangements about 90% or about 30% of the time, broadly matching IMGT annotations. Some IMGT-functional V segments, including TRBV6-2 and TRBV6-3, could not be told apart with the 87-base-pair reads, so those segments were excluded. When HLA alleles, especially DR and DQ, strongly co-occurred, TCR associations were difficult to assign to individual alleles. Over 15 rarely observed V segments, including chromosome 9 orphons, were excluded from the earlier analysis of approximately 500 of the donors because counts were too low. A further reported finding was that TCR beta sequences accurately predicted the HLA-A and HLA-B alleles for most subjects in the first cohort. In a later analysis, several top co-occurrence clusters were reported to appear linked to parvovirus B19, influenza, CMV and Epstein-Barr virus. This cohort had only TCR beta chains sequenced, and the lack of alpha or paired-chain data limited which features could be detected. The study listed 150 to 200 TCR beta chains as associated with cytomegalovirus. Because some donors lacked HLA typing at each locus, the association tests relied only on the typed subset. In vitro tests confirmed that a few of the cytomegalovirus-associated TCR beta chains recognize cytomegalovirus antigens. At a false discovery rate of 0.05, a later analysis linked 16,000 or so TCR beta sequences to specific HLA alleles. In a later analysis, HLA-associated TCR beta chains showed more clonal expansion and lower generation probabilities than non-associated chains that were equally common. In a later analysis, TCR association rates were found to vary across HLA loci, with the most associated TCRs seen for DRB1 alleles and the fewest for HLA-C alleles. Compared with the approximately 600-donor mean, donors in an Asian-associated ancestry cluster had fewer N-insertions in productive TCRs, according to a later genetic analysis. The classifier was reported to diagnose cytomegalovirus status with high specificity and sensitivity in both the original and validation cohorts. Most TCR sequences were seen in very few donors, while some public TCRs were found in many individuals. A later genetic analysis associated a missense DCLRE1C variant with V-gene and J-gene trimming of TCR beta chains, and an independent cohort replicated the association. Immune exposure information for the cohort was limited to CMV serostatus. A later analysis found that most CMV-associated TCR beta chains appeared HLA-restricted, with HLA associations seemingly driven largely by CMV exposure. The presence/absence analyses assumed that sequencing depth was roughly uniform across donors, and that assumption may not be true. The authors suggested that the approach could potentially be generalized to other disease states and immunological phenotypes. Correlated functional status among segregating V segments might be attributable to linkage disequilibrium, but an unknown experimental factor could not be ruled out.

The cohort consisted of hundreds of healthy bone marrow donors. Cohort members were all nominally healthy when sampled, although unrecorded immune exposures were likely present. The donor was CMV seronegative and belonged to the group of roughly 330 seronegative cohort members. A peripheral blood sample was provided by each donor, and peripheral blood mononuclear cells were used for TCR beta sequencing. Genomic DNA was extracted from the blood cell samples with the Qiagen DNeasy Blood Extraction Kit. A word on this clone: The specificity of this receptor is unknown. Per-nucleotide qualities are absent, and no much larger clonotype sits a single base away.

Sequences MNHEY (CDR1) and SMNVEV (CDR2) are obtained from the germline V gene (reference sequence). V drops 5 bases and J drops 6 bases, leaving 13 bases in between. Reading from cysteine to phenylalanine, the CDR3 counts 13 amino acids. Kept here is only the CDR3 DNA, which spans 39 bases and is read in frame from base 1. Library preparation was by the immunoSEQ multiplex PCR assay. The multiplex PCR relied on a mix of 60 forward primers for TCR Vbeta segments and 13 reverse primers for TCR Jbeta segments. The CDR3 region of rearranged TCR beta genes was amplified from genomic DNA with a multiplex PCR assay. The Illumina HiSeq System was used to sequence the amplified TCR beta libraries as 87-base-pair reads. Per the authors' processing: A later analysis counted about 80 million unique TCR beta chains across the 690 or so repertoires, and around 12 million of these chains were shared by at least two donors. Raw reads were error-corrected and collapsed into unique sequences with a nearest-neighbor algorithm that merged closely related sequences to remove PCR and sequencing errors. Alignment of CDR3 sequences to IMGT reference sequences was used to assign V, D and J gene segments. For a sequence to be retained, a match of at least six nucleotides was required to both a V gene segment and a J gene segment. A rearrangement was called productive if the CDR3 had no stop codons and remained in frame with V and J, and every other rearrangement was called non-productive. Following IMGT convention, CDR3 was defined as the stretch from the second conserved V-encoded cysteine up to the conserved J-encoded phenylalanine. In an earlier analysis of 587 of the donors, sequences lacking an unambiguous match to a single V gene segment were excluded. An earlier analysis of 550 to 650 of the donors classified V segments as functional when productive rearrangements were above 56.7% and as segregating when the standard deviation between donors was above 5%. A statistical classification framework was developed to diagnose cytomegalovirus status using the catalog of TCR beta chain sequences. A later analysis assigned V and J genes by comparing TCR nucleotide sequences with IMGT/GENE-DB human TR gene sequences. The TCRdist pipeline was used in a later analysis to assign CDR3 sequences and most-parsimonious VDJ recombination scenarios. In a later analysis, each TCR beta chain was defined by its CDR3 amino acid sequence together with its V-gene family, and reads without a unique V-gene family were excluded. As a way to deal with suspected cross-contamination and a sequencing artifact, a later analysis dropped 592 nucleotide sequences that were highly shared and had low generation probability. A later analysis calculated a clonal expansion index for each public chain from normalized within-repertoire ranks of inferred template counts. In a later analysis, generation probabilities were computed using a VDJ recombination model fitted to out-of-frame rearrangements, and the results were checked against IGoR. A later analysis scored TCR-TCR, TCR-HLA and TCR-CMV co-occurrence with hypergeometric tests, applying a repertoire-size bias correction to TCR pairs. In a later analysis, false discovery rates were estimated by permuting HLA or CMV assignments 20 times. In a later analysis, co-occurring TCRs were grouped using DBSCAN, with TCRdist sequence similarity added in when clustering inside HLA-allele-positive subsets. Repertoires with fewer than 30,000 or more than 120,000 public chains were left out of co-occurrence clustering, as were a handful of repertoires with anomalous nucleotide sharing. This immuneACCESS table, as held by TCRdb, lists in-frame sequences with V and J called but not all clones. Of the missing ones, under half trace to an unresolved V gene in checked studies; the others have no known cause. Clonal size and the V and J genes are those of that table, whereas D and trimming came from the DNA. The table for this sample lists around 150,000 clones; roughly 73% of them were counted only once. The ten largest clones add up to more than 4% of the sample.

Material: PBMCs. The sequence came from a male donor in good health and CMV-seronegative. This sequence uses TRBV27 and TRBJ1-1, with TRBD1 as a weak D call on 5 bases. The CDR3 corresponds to CASSIAQGSEAFF. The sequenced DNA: TGTGCCAGCAGTATCGCTCAGGGTTCTGAAGCTTTCTTT.